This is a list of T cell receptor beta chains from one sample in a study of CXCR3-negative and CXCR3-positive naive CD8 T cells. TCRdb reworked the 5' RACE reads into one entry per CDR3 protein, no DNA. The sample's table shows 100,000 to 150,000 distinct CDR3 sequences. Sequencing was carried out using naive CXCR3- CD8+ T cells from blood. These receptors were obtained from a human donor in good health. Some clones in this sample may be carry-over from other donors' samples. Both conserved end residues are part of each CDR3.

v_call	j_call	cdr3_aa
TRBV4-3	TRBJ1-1	CASSLQTAFRLNTEAFF
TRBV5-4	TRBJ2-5	CASSSWTGGIMETQYF
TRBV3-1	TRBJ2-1	CASSQDFPALYNEQFF
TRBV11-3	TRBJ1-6	CASSLDAGEDSPLHF
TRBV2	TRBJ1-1	CASSKTVKNTEAFF
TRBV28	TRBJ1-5	CASSPVMGNQPQHF
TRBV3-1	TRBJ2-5	CASTGAGAPETQYF
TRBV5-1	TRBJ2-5	CASSRGVGGETQYF
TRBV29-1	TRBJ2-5	CSVEAVFPGLAGVYRRETQYF
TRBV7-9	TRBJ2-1	CASSLLGTGGDEQFF
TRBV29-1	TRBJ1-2	CSVETGTGGNYGYTF
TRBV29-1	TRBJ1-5	CSVTGVLGQGVNQPQHF
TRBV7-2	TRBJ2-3	CASSQLALAGGLTDTQYF
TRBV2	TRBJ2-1	CASSSQGARNEQFF
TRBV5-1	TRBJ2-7	CASSPIGDDEQYF
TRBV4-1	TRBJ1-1	CASSQDVRPTEAFF
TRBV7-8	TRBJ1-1	CASSLLGPGTEAFF
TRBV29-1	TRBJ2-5	CSVEASETQYF
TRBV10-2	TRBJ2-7	CASSDRPWTSEFVYEQYF
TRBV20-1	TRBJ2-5	CSASSGQGNRETQYF
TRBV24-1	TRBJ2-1	CATSDLTYNEQFF
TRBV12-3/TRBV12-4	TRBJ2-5	CASSSGPQETQYF
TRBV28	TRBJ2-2	CASRNQGNTGELFF
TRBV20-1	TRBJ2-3	CSAIIATPPKGLAGYSTDTQYF
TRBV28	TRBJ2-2	CASSLRMGLRSGELFF
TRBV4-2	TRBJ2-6	CASSQVVFQSGGAGANVLTF
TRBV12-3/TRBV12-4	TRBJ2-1	CASSLTVNEQFF
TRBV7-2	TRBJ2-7	CASSSLSGGYSYEQYF
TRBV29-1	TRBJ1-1	CSVPTGGGTEAFF